This T cell receptor beta chain was captured in a study of response to subunit inactivated influenza vaccine. TCRdb reprocessed the RT-PCR reads via MiXCR and lists one record per CDR3 protein. The sample has around 580,000 distinct CDR3 sequences, 10% to 15% seen once. This clonotype has only a few counts. This CDR3 contains 14 residues. Germline CDR1 ENHRY, CDR2 SYGVKD. V lost 0 bases, J lost 7 bases, and 4 bases stayed unmatched. This receptor was obtained from a man aged 50 or older who received an inactivated influenza vaccine. The chain joins TRBV10-3 to TRBJ2-7; 9 bases are shared with TRBD1. The input for sequencing was PBMCs from blood, taken on the day of vaccination. CDR3 loop: CAISESGQGREQYF. CDR3 in DNA: TGTGCCATCAGTGAGTCGGGACAGGGTCGGGAGCAGTACTTC.